Sequencing of this TCR beta chain was carried out in a study of blood T cells in healthy people across ages (dated by TCRdb to the mid-2010s). For the wider study: In model experiments, template switching captured roughly one uniquely barcoded TCR beta cDNA molecule for every two T cells. The donors were divided into four age groups: young (average about 15 years), middle-aged (roughly 40), aged (about 62) and long-lived (around 80). For two donors (one aged 18 to 30 and one aged 80 or older), the study analyzed two additional independent replicas of 1 million unique cDNA reads from the same blood draw. To track age-related changes in TCR beta repertoire diversity, the study relied on deep sequencing normalized with unique cDNA molecular identifiers. To avoid experimental bias, donors of different ages were spread randomly across the sequencing lanes. What the study reported, not specific to this receptor: Because the CMV infection status of the donors was unknown, age-related changes in expanded clonotypes may potentially have been confounded. There was a strong correlation between observed TCR beta diversity and the percentage of naive T cells measured by flow cytometry. Compared with the aged group, the long-lived group had more naive CD4+ T cells, fewer expanded clones and increased TCR diversity, suggesting age selection. Because profiling used bulk unsorted PBMCs, naive and antigen-experienced compartments could not be compared conclusively. Estimates of total diversity based on one million sequenced T cells were considered lower bounds and underestimates. As age increased, observed TCR beta diversity per million T cells dropped in a roughly linear way, and a significant reduction was already evident by age about 40.

Receptor amplification or capture employed 5' RACE. TCRdb shows the sequencer as Illumina HiSeq 2500. A second roughly 6 to 12 cycle PCR used a sample-barcoded 5' primer and a J-beta primer mix. Each TCR beta cDNA molecule received a unique molecular identifier from a template-switch 5' adaptor carrying 12 random nucleotides. Each sample yielded at least 3 million CDR3-containing paired-end reads. All of the RNA was converted into first-strand cDNA using the Mint cDNA synthesis kit, with a TRBC-specific oligonucleotide serving as the primer. Following uracil-DNA glycosylase treatment, all cDNA underwent a first 18-cycle PCR with the universal primers M1SS and BC2_uni_R. In the original analysis: Each sample was normalized by randomly selecting 1 million high-quality reads, each carrying a distinct molecular identifier. Instead of being binned into consensus sequences, reads with shared molecular identifiers were discarded. MiTCR, set to a Q25 quality threshold and the strictest error-elimination algorithm, was used for CDR3 identification, clonotype clustering and error correction. A nonparametric unseen species model with Euler transformation was used to estimate lower-bound total TCR beta diversity. TCRdb reran the public reads through fastp at Q25 and MiXCR, keeping productive beta chains. Rows merge per CDR3 protein into single entries with the most common DNA and genes. The V and J calls and clone size come from TCRdb's table, not from the authors' own analysis. Present in this sample are 1 million to 1.2 million distinct CDR3 sequences, 30% to 40% of which were seen just once. Approximately 14% of the sample lies in the top ten.

The donors were around 39 Caucasian individuals from Russia, aged 6 to 90 years, who were systemically healthy. About 9.6 milliliters of peripheral blood were collected from each donor into EDTA-treated Vacutainer tubes. Ficoll-Paque density-gradient centrifugation was used to isolate PBMCs, with at least 7 million per sample. Total RNA was extracted from PBMCs with Trizol reagent, with at least 5 micrograms obtained per sample. The percentages of naive CD45RAhigh/CD27high T cells were determined by flow cytometry on a PBMC aliquot from every donor. From the cysteine up to the phenylalanine, the CDR3 has a length of 15 residues. The DNA shown is the 45-base CDR3, in frame from base 1. A remark on this clonotype: Which antigen it targets is not known. Base-call qualities are not available, and no considerably larger clone is one nucleotide away.

The clonotype originates from a man younger than 30 in good health. The chain couples TRBV12-3 or TRBV12-4 to TRBJ2-5, and 10 junction bases match TRBD1. Matching the DNA end better, TRBJ2-7 makes the J call doubtful. Sequencing input: blood. The DNA sequence follows: TGTGCCAGCAGTGATATACCCGGGACAGGGGACGAGCAGTACTTC. The translation is CASSDIPGTGDEQYF.